The clone carrying this T cell receptor beta chain was observed many times. The antigen is not known. These data originate in a study of response to subunit inactivated influenza vaccine. MiXCR, applied by TCRdb to the RT-PCR reads, yields one record per CDR3 protein. The sample records fewer than 700,000 distinct CDR3 sequences, over 10% being singletons. The CDR3 totals 12 residues. Germline CDR1 reads SGHTA; CDR2 reads FQGNSA. V shed 1 base and J shed 3 bases, with 1 base lying between them. Points from the study as a whole: Authors suggested few new T cells are recruited by each seasonal influenza vaccination.

V is TRBV7-2 and J is TRBJ1-5, with D unclear. Specimen: PBMCs from blood, collected 45 days after vaccination. The clonotype comes from a man aged 45 to 65 who received an inactivated influenza vaccine. The chain's CDR3 is CASSLDNQPQHF. The DNA for the CDR3 is TGTGCCAGCAGCTTAGACAATCAGCCCCAGCATTTT.